The TCR beta chain described here comes from a study of beta chain features in type 1 diabetes. Regarding the study as a whole: Whether TCRB rearrangement is influenced by HLA type went unresolved here. Reduced insertions and increased deletions marked VDJ junctions in type 1 diabetes patients. There was a moderate but significant shortening of TCRB CDR3s in all four CD4+ subsets of Type 1 diabetes patients.

Cell sorting via CD45RO/CCR7/CD25/CD127/CD95/CD27 was performed to obtain CD4+ naive, central memory, regulatory and stem cell-like memory cells. Details on this clone: Its specificity is not known.

The investigators reverse transcribed all of the isolated RNA, so they sequenced expressed TCRB transcripts. The method was immunoSEQ multiplex PCR; TCRdb's version includes in-frame clones alone and lacks a portion of them. The sample carries about 150,000 clones, around 8% recorded once. Germline lookup yields CDR1 SGDLS and CDR2 YYNGEE. This CDR3 is built from 15 residues. After removal of 0 bases from V and 2 bases from J, the junction contained 4 bases not matched to a gene. The V and J genes are TRBV9 and TRBJ2-7; 8 bases fit TRBD2. The sequencing input was central memory CD4+ T cells from blood. The clonotype comes from a woman aged 40 to 50 with type 1 diabetes. The CDR3 DNA follows: TGTGCCAGCAGCGTAGCTACTAGCGGTCCCTACGAGCAGTACTTC. Residues: CASSVATSGPYEQYF. The full variable domain, in which reference TRBV9 and TRBJ2-7 provide the parts outside the CDR3, is DSGVTQTPKHLITATGQRVTLRCSPRSGDLSVYWYQQSLDQGLQFLIQYYNGEERAKGNILERFSAQQFPDLHSELNLSSLELGDSALYFCASSVATSGPYEQYFGPGTRLTVT.